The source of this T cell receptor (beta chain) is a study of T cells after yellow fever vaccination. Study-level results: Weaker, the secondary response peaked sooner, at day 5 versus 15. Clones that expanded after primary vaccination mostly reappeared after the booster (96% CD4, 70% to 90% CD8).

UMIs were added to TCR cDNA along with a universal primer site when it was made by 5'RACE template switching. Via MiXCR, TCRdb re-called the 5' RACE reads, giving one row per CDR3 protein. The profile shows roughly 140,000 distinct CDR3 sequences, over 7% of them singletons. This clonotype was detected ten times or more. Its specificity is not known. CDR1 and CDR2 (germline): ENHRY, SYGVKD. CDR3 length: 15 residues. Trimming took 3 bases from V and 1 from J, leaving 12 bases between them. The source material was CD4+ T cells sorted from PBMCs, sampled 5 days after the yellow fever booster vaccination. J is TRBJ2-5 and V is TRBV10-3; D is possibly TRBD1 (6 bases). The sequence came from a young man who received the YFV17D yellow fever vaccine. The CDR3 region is CAISDPRGSQETQYF. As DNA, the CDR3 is TGTGCCATCAGTGACCCAAGGGGGAGCCAAGAGACCCAGTACTTC.